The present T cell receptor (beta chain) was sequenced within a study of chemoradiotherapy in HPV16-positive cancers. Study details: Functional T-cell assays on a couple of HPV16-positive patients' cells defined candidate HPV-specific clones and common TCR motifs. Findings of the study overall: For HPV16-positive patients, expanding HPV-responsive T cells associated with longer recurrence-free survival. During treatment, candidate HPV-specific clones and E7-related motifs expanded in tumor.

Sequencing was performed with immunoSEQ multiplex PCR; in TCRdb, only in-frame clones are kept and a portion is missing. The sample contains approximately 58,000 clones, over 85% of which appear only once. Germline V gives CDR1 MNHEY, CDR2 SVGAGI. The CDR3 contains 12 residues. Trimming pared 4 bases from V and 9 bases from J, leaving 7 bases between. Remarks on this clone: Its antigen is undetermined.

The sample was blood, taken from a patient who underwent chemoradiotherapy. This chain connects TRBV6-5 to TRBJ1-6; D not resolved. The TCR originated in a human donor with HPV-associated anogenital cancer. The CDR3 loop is CASSSPSSPLHF. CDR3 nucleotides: TGTGCCAGCAGTTCCCCAAGTTCACCCCTCCACTTT.